This is a list of T cell receptor beta chains from one sample in a study of blood T cell repertoires in COVID-19. Sequencing used immunoSEQ multiplex PCR; TCRdb keeps in-frame clones, though not all of them. Of 120,000 or so clones listed, approximately 83% are singletons. Sequencing was performed on peripheral blood. The source is a man in his fifties or sixties with acute or convalescent COVID-19. CDR3s include the opening cysteine and the closing phenylalanine or tryptophan. D genes are given only for firm matches. Rows may omit the clone size; those that give it use once, few, many or a size class.

D gene	clone size	V gene	J gene	CDR3 length	CDR3 protein	CDR3 DNA
.	.	TRBV9	TRBJ2-2	15	CASSVGATGAGELFF	TGTGCCAGCAGCGTAGGGGCCACCGGGGCCGGGGAGCTGTTTTTT
.	.	TRBV30	TRBJ1-3	13	CAWCQGSGNTIYF	TGTGCCTGGTGTCAGGGTAGTGGAAACACCATATATTTT
TRBD2	.	TRBV6-2/TRBV6-3	TRBJ2-1	15	CASSPGTSGNNEQFF	TGTGCCAGCAGCCCCGGGACTAGCGGCAACAATGAGCAGTTCTTC
TRBD1	once	TRBV2	TRBJ1-5	16	CASSESGQGAGQPQHF	TGTGCCAGCAGTGAATCCGGACAGGGGGCAGGTCAGCCCCAGCATTTT
TRBD1	.	TRBV28	TRBJ2-5	15	CASSPLGQASETQYF	TGTGCCAGCAGTCCCCTGGGACAGGCGAGCGAGACCCAGTACTTC
.	.	TRBV5-1	TRBJ2-7	14	CASSLWSQGGEQYF	TGCGCCAGCAGCTTGTGGTCCCAGGGGGGCGAGCAGTACTTC
.	.	TRBV30	TRBJ1-5	17	CAWSTSGREDRRKPQHF	TGTGCCTGGAGTACATCTGGTCGGGAGGACCGGAGGAAGCCCCAGCATTTT
.	.	TRBV6-5	TRBJ1-1	14	CASTEWRGSTEAFF	TGTGCCAGCACCGAGTGGCGGGGGTCCACTGAAGCTTTCTTT
TRBD2	.	TRBV20-1	TRBJ2-1	14	CSASGGRVYNEQFF	TGCAGTGCTAGTGGCGGGAGGGTCTACAATGAGCAGTTCTTC
.	.	TRBV28	TRBJ1-1	12	CASEDRNTEAFF	TGTGCCTCAGAGGACAGGAACACTGAAGCTTTCTTT
TRBD2	.	TRBV19	TRBJ2-1	15	CASSIGLAGGTAQFF	TGTGCCAGTAGTATAGGACTAGCGGGAGGCACCGCGCAGTTCTTC
TRBD2	once	TRBV4-1	TRBJ2-7	16	CASSQEQGTRAYEQYF	TGCGCCAGCAGCCAAGAGCAGGGGACTAGAGCCTACGAGCAGTACTTC
TRBD1	.	TRBV19	TRBJ2-2	16	CASTGTGFVYTGELFF	TGTGCCAGCACAGGGACAGGGTTTGTGTATACCGGGGAGCTGTTTTTT
.	few	TRBV5-4	TRBJ1-5	12	CASSLDSQPQHF	TGTGCCAGCAGCCTTGACAGTCAGCCCCAGCATTTT
TRBD1	once	TRBV28	TRBJ2-1	16	CASSLLTGQGLNEQFF	TGTGCCAGCAGTTTATTAACAGGACAGGGGCTCAATGAGCAGTTCTTC
.	.	TRBV4-1	TRBJ1-2	19	CASSQLILSDSNRNYGYTF	TGCGCCAGCAGCCAACTGATTCTTTCCGACAGTAATCGAAACTATGGCTACACCTTC
TRBD1	.	TRBV29-1	TRBJ1-1	13	CSVVPGGGTEAFF	TGCAGCGTTGTCCCAGGGGGTGGGACTGAAGCTTTCTTT
TRBD2	.	TRBV2	TRBJ2-1	16	CASSENWREGIYEQFF	TGTGCCAGCAGTGAAAATTGGCGGGAGGGTATTTATGAGCAGTTCTTC
.	.	TRBV2	TRBJ1-4	12	CASSDRNEKLFF	TGTGCCAGCAGTGACCGGAATGAAAAACTGTTTTTT
TRBD2	.	TRBV24-1	TRBJ2-1	16	CATSDGLAENYNEQFF	TGTGCCACCAGTGATGGACTAGCGGAGAACTACAATGAGCAGTTCTTC
TRBD2	once	TRBV7-2	TRBJ2-1	15	CASSLGPSGYNEQFF	TGTGCCAGCAGCTTAGGGCCTAGCGGATACAATGAGCAGTTCTTC
.	.	TRBV9	TRBJ1-4	16	CASSVRGGAINEKLFF	TGTGCCAGCAGCGTAAGGGGAGGGGCGATTAATGAAAAACTGTTTTTT
.	once	TRBV3-1/TRBV3-2	TRBJ2-1	13	CASSRDGYNEQFF	TGTGCCAGCAGCCGTGACGGGTACAATGAGCAGTTCTTC
TRBD1	.	TRBV9	TRBJ2-6	17	CASSPGQGTSGANVLTF	TGTGCCAGCAGCCCGGGACAGGGGACCTCTGGGGCCAACGTCCTGACTTTC
.	.	TRBV4-1	TRBJ1-5	15	CASSQVFTGNQPQHF	TGCGCCAGCAGCCAAGTCTTCACAGGTAACCAGCCCCAGCATTTT
TRBD1	once	TRBV29-1	TRBJ1-2	13	CSVGDRVDYGYTF	TGCAGCGTTGGGGACAGAGTCGACTATGGCTACACCTTC
.	.	TRBV30	TRBJ1-5	13	CAWRQDSNQPQHF	TGTGCCTGGAGACAGGACAGTAATCAGCCCCAGCATTTT
.	.	TRBV7-3	TRBJ1-1	13	CASSYRMNTEAFF	TGTGCCAGCAGCTACAGGATGAACACTGAAGCTTTCTTT
TRBD2	.	TRBV5-4	TRBJ2-7	16	CASSKRLAGFSYEQYF	TGTGCCAGCAGCAAGAGACTAGCGGGTTTCTCCTACGAGCAGTACTTC
.	.	TRBV28	TRBJ2-1	15	CASTLGALLVNEQFF	TGTGCCAGCACCCTTGGAGCGCTTCTGGTAAATGAGCAGTTCTTC
TRBD1	.	TRBV28	TRBJ1-2	18	CASSFGGAGQGSDYGYTF	TGTGCCAGCAGTTTTGGCGGGGCGGGACAGGGGTCGGACTATGGCTACACCTTC
TRBD1	once	TRBV5-1	TRBJ1-4	15	CASSLAGQGYEKLFF	TGCGCCAGCAGCTTGGCGGGACAGGGTTATGAAAAACTGTTTTTT
TRBD2	.	TRBV14	TRBJ2-2	16	CASSQPSGINTGELFF	TGTGCCAGCAGCCAACCTAGCGGGATCAACACCGGGGAGCTGTTTTTT
.	.	TRBV28	TRBJ1-1	16	CASSLQGSVSRTEAFF	TGTGCCAGCAGTTTACAGGGATCTGTTAGTAGGACTGAAGCTTTCTTT
TRBD2	.	TRBV6-2/TRBV6-3	TRBJ2-5	17	CASSPRTSGNYQETQYF	TGTGCCAGCAGCCCCCGGACTAGCGGGAACTACCAAGAGACCCAGTACTTC
.	.	TRBV6-1	TRBJ1-2	13	CASSEAIGGGYTF	TGTGCCAGCAGTGAAGCGATCGGGGGGGGCTACACCTTC
TRBD1	.	TRBV5-5	TRBJ1-4	14	CASRPGQGIDKLFF	TGTGCCAGCAGACCAGGACAGGGGATAGATAAACTGTTTTTT
TRBD1	.	TRBV2	TRBJ2-7	12	CASSGTGGEQYF	TGTGCCAGCAGTGGGACAGGGGGCGAGCAGTACTTC
.	.	TRBV6-5	TRBJ2-2	13	CAAPGQNTGELFF	TGTGCCGCCCCGGGACAGAACACCGGGGAGCTGTTTTTT
.	.	TRBV25-1	TRBJ2-5	14	CASTPGTLQETQYF	TGTGCCAGCACACCCGGGACACTCCAAGAGACCCAGTACTTC
.	.	TRBV28	TRBJ2-7	14	CASSLSQGSNEQYF	TGTGCCAGCAGTTTAAGCCAGGGGTCGAACGAGCAGTACTTC
.	.	TRBV7-3	TRBJ1-1	13	CASSPDWSTEAFF	TGTGCCAGCAGCCCCGATTGGAGCACTGAAGCTTTCTTT
.	once	TRBV7-3	TRBJ1-5	13	CASSLNGAGAQHF	TGTGCCAGCAGCTTAAACGGGGCGGGGGCCCAGCATTTT
TRBD1	.	TRBV29-1	TRBJ1-3	14	CSVAKGANGNTIYF	TGCAGCGTTGCTAAGGGGGCAAATGGAAACACCATATATTTT
.	.	TRBV11-2	TRBJ1-1	14	CASSLQGRNTEAFF	TGTGCCAGCAGCCTACAGGGCCGGAACACTGAAGCTTTCTTT